The next 26 T cell receptor beta chains were all read from a single sample in a study of shared clonotypes between healthy human individuals. Assay: immunoSEQ multiplex PCR; the TCRdb copy retains only in-frame clones and omits some. The sample consists of around 2,000,000 clones, approximately 95% of them appearing once. Naive-designated CD8 cells lacked CD45RO, were positively enriched for CCR7, and omitted terminally differentiated effector memory CD45RA+ cells. Sequenced: naive CD8+ T cells sorted from blood. The receptors come from a man younger than 30 in good health.

The genes are TRBV13 and TRBJ1-6; D uncertain. The CDR3 contains 12 residues. CDR1 PRHDT and CDR2 FYEKMQ come from the germline V gene (reference sequence). Deletions cut 0 bases from V and 10 bases from J, with 4 bases between. The CDR3 reads CASSLGKSPLHF. CDR3 sequence (DNA): TGTGCCAGCAGCTTAGGGAAATCACCCCTCCACTTT.

The chain employs TRBV7-3 and TRBJ2-1; TRBD2 agrees at 10 bases. With 2 bases clipped from V and 6 bases from J, the junction kept 4 bases outside the gene matches. CDR1 SGHTA and CDR2 FQGTGA come from the germline V gene. CDR3 length: 15 residues. The CDR3 DNA sequence: TGTGCCAGCAGCTTAGTAGCGGGGGGATCCAATGAGCAGTTCTTC. It yields the protein CASSLVAGGSNEQFF.

V is TRBV4-3 and J is TRBJ2-5; no clear D gene. V was shortened by 1 base and J by 6 bases, with 18 bases between the two germline ends. There are 16 residues in the CDR3. Germline loops: CDR1 LGHNA, CDR2 YSLEER. The CDR3 region is CASSQGVYGVPQTQYF. The CDR3 coding sequence is TGCGCCAGCAGCCAAGGAGTTTACGGAGTCCCGCAGACCCAGTACTTC.

This chain links TRBV29-1 with TRBJ1-2; D gene unclear. V was pared by 1 base and J by 3 bases, with 12 bases between. The germline gives CDR1 SQVTM, CDR2 ANQGSEA. The CDR3 loop spans 14 amino acids. The CDR3 DNA reads TGCAGCGTTGAAGGTGGAGGGTTTGACTATGGCTACACCTTC. Amino acids: CSVEGGGFDYGYTF.

V gene TRBV12-1 combines with J gene TRBJ1-5. TRBV12-1 is described as a pseudogene. The CDR3 runs to 12 residues. The DNA of the CDR3 is TGTGCCAGCAGCTTGGGAGGGCAGCCCCAGCATTTT. Translation gives CASSLGGQPQHF.

The chain employs TRBV9 and TRBJ2-5; possible D gene TRBD1, 7 bases. The CDR3 covers 15 residues. Germline values: CDR1 SGDLS, CDR2 YYNGEE. Trimming pared 0 bases from V and 5 bases from J, leaving 14 bases between. In DNA, the CDR3 is TGTGCCAGCAGCGTAGATGACAGGGAGGTGGAGACCCAGTACTTC. Its translation is CASSVDDREVETQYF.

As concerns this clone: In the same sample, other DNA sequences code for this CDR3. This chain links TRBV6-1 with TRBJ2-7; D unclear. Trimming left V 4 bases short and J 2 bases short, with 9 bases between. Germline V lookup: CDR1 MNHNS, CDR2 SASEGT. The CDR3 is 13 residues long. The CDR3 region is CASSAGPTYEQYF. The CDR3 DNA follows: TGTGCCAGCAGTGCGGGCCCTACCTACGAGCAGTACTTC.

The chain couples TRBV9 to TRBJ1-1, with D tentatively TRBD1 (5 bases). Germline CDR1 and CDR2: SGDLS and YYNGEE. This CDR3 has 15 amino acids. Trimming cost V 0 bases and J 3 bases, with 12 bases left between them. CDR3: CASSVATVIDTEAFF. As DNA, the CDR3 is TGTGCCAGCAGCGTAGCGACAGTGATTGACACTGAAGCTTTCTTT.

This rearrangement joins TRBV9 to TRBJ2-1; the D is unclear. V was pared by 0 bases and J by 3 bases, with 10 bases between. The CDR3 is made up of 15 amino acids. Looked up from germline, CDR1 is SGDLS and CDR2 is YYNGEE. The CDR3: CASSVGDTGYNEQFF. CDR3 sequence (DNA): TGTGCCAGCAGCGTAGGAGACACTGGCTACAATGAGCAGTTCTTC.

Only one count was recorded for this clone. Written as DNA, the CDR3 is TGTGCCAGCAGTGAGGCCCAGGACCATAATTCACCCCTCCACTTT. Its protein product is CASSEAQDHNSPLHF. The genes are TRBV2 and TRBJ1-6; D gene uncertain. Germline values: CDR1 SNHLY, CDR2 FYNNEI. This CDR3 has 15 residues. V shed 3 bases and J shed 5 bases, with 11 bases lying between them.

The chain recombines TRBV6-5 with TRBJ2-5; no clear D. V was cut by 6 bases and J by 2 bases, with 4 bases left in between. Germline V gene data show CDR1 as MNHEY and CDR2 as SVGAGI. This CDR3 is 11 amino acids long. CDR3 coding DNA: TGTGCCAGCAGGCATCAAGAGACCCAGTACTTC. This sequence encodes CASRHQETQYF.

The J gene is TRBJ1-2, the V gene TRBV7-9; a weak D match, TRBD1 (5 bases). There are 15 residues in the CDR3. V lost 5 bases, J lost 6 bases, and 19 bases lay in between. Germline loops: CDR1 SEHNR, CDR2 FQNEAQ (reference sequence). CDR3 protein: CASSLADSAIDGYTF. CDR3 DNA sequence: TGTGCCAGCAGCCTCGCCGACAGCGCTATAGATGGCTACACCTTC.

V usage is TRBV20-1 and J usage is TRBJ1-2; no reliable D call. The CDR3 contains 11 residues. V was cut by 4 bases and J by 8 bases, with 11 bases left in between. Germline-derived CDR1 and CDR2 are DFQATT and SNEGSKA (reference sequence). CDR3: CSANDPGGYTF. In DNA form, the CDR3 reads TGCAGTGCTAATGATCCGGGGGGCTACACCTTC.

The rearrangement links TRBV5-1 to TRBJ2-5; the D gene is possibly TRBD2 (6 bases). V lost 4 bases and J lost 3, with 16 bases in between. The CDR3 runs to 15 residues. Germline V gene data show CDR1 as SGHRS and CDR2 as YFSETQ. CDR3 coding DNA: TGCGCCAGCAGCCCCGGGGCGACTAGGGAAGAGACCCAGTACTTC. It yields the protein CASSPGATREETQYF.

This clone came up once. The same CDR3 arises from other DNA sequences in this sample as well. The J gene is TRBJ1-6, the V gene TRBV25-1; TRBD1 is a possible D gene (5 bases). CDR3 length: 14 residues. Germline CDR1 MGHDK, CDR2 SYGVNS. Trimming left V 1 base short and J 6 bases short, with 7 bases between. This CDR3 reads CASSESGGNSPLHF. The CDR3 DNA follows: TGTGCCAGCAGTGAATCGGGGGGTAATTCACCCCTCCACTTT.

As concerns this clone: The sample contains more than one DNA sequence encoding this CDR3. The chain carries TRBV28 and TRBJ2-2; D gene unclear. This CDR3 is 12 amino acids long. Germline V gives CDR1 MDHEN, CDR2 SYDVKM. Trimming pared 3 bases from V and 5 bases from J, leaving 4 bases between. CDR3 coding DNA: TGTGCCAGCAGTTTTGGGACCGGGGAGCTGTTTTTT. Protein product: CASSFGTGELFF.

The chain has TRBV7-6 and TRBJ2-7; 8 nucleotides agree with TRBD2. Germline V gene data show CDR1 as SGHVS and CDR2 as FNYEAQ. The CDR3 totals 15 residues. Losses at the gene ends were 6 bases for V and 0 bases for J; bases not matched to a gene: 7. The chain's CDR3 is CASRSTSGSSYEQYF. CDR3 DNA: TGTGCCAGCAGATCAACCAGCGGGAGCTCCTACGAGCAGTACTTC.

Worth noting for this clone: Other DNA sequences in the same sample also yield this CDR3. The chain employs TRBV5-4 and TRBJ2-1; D is undetermined. Trimming removed 0 bases at V and 7 bases at J, with 5 bases between. The CDR3 length is 12 residues. CDR1 is SGHNT, CDR2 YYREEE, per germline (reference sequence). Here the CDR3 DNA reads TGTGCCAGCAGCTTGGAAGTAAATGAGCAGTTCTTC. Amino acids: CASSLEVNEQFF.

The chain recombines TRBV27 with TRBJ1-3; tentatively, D is TRBD1 (5 bases). V was pared by 2 bases and J by 2 bases, with 10 bases between. CDR3 length: 15 amino acids. Germline CDR1 is MNHEY and CDR2 is SMNVEV (reference sequence). Here the CDR3 DNA reads TGTGCCAGCAGTTTAGGGGGATTCCCTGGAAACACCATATATTTT. Translation: CASSLGGFPGNTIYF.

The genes are TRBV7-8 and TRBJ1-1, with 7 bases aligning to TRBD1. With V trimmed by 2 bases and J by 8 bases, 5 bases remained unmatched. The CDR3 is 13 amino acids. CDR1 SGHVS and CDR2 FQNEAQ come from the germline V gene. The CDR3 bases are TGTGCCAGCAGCTTATATCAGGGACAGGAAGCTTTCTTT. Its protein product is CASSLYQGQEAFF.

The chain combines TRBV7-2 with TRBJ1-2, with D perhaps TRBD1 (5 bases). This CDR3 contains 15 residues. The germline V gene encodes CDR1 SGHTA and CDR2 FQGNSA. With 5 bases removed from V and 8 bases from J, the gap between germline ends came to 21 bases. The DNA for the CDR3 is TGTGCCAGCAGCCCACCCGGAAGGGGCGTCGAGGGCTACACCTTC. Protein sequence: CASSPPGRGVEGYTF.

The rearrangement joins TRBV7-9 to TRBJ2-7; D possibly corresponds to TRBD1 (6 bases). The V end was cut by 1 base, the J end by 2 bases, with 9 bases between. Germline V CDR1 and CDR2: SEHNR, FQNEAQ (reference sequence). The CDR3 covers 14 residues. The CDR3 here is CASSLVDSPYEQYF. CDR3 bases: TGTGCCAGCAGCTTAGTGGACAGCCCCTACGAGCAGTACTTC.

Concerning this clone itself: The same CDR3 is also encoded by other DNA sequences in this sample. The rearrangement links TRBV10-1 to TRBJ1-1; no firm D call. CDR3 length: 12 residues. Trimming took off 3 bases at V and 2 bases at J, with 4 bases between the two ends. Germline loops: CDR1 WNHNN, CDR2 SYGVQD (reference sequence). The DNA of the CDR3 is TGCGCCAGCAGTGATCCCAACACTGAAGCTTTCTTT. Translated, it gives CASSDPNTEAFF.

This clone appeared a single time. V usage is TRBV5-4 and J usage is TRBJ2-7, with a tentative D call TRBD1 (6 bases). This CDR3 region has 14 residues. Deletions cut 0 bases from V and 3 bases from J, with 10 bases between. The germline gives CDR1 SGHNT, CDR2 YYREEE (reference sequence). CDR3: CASSLGDTVYEQYF. The CDR3 bases are TGTGCCAGCAGCTTGGGGGACACCGTCTACGAGCAGTACTTC.

This chain connects TRBV7-9 to TRBJ1-6; possibly TRBD1 for D (5 bases). Per germline, CDR1 SEHNR and CDR2 FQNEAQ (reference sequence). V shed 4 bases and J shed 5 bases, with 9 bases lying between them. CDR3 size: 14 residues. CDR3 amino acids: CASSWSGNNSPLHF. The DNA for the CDR3 is TGTGCCAGCAGCTGGTCAGGGAATAATTCACCCCTCCACTTT.

About this clone itself: One junction end disagrees with the germline gene, perhaps due to a read error. The CDR3 loop is CSADPHTSF. The CDR3 nucleotides are TGCAGTGCGGACCCTCACACTTCCTTT. The chain links TRBV20-1 to TRBJ1-1, with D uncertain. CDR1 is DFQATT, CDR2 SNEGSKA, per germline (reference sequence). CDR3 length equals 9 residues.